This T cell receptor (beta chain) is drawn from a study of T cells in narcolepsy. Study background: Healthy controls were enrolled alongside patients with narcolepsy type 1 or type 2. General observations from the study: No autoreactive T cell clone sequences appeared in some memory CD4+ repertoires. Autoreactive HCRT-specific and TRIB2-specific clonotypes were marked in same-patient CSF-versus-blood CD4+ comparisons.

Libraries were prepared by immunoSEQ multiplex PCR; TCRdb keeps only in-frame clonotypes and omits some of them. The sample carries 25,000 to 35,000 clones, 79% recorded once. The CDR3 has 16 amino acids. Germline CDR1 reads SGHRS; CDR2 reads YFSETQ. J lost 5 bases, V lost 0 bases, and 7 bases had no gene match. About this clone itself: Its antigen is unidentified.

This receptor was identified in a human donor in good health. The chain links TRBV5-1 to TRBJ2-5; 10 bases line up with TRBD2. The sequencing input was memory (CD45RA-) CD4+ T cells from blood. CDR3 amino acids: CASSLVPSGSAETQYF. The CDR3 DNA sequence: TGCGCCAGCAGCTTGGTCCCTAGCGGGAGCGCGGAGACCCAGTACTTC.